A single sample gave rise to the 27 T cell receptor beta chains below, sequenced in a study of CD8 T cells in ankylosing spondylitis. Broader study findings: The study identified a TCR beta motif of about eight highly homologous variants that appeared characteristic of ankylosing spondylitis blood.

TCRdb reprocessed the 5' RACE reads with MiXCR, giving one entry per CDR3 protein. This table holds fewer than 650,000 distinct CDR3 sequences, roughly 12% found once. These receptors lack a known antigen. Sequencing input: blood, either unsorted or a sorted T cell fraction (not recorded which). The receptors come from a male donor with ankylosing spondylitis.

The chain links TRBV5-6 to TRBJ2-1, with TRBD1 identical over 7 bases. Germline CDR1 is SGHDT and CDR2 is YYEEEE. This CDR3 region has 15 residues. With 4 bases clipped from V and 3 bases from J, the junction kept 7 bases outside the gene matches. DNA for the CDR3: TGTGCCAGCAGCAGAACGACAGGGAACTACAATGAGCAGTTCTTC. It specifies CASSRTTGNYNEQFF.

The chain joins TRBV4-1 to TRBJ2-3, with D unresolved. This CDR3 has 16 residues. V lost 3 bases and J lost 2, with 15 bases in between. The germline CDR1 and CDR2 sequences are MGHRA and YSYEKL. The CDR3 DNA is TGCGCCAGCAGCCACGTAGATAGAGGCTTCACAGATACGCAGTATTTT. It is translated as CASSHVDRGFTDTQYF.

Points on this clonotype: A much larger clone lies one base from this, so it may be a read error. CDR3: CASKPTYSTGAGDKQYF. The CDR3, as DNA: TGCGCCAGCAAACCCACTTACTCGACAGGGGCAGGAGATAAGCAGTATTTT. The genes are TRBV5-1 and TRBJ2-3; TRBD1 matches at 8 bases. CDR1 and CDR2 from the germline V gene are SGHRS and YFSETQ. The CDR3 loop spans 17 amino acids. Together with reference TRBV5-1 and TRBJ2-3, the CDR3 gives the full variable domain: KAGVTQTPRYLIKTRGQQVTLSCSPISGHRSVSWYQQTPGQGLQFLFEYFSETQRNKGNFPGRFSGRQFSNSRSEMNVSTLELGDSALYLCASKPTYSTGAGDKQYFGPGTRLTVL.

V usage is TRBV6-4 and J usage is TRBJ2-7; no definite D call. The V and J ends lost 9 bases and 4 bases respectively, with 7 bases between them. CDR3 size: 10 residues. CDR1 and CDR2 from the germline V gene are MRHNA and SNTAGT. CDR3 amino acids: CASLEYEQYV. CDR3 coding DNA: TGTGCCAGTCTCGAGTACGAGCAGTACGTC.

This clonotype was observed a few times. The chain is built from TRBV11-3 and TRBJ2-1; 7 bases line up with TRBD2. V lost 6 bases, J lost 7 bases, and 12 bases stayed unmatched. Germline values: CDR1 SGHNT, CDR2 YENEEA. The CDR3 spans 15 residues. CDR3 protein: CASSPDKRGQNEQFF. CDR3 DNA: TGTGCCAGCAGTCCTGATAAGCGGGGTCAGAATGAGCAGTTCTTC.

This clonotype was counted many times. The DNA for the CDR3 is TGCAGCGTCCTACGACAGGGGGGCACTGAAGCTTTCTTT. It translates to CSVLRQGGTEAFF. The rearrangement joins TRBV29-1 to TRBJ1-1; TRBD1 agrees at 9 bases. This CDR3 has 13 amino acids. V shed 6 bases and J 4 bases; nucleotides not matched to a gene: 6. The V gene's germline CDR1 is SQVTM and CDR2 ANQGSEA.

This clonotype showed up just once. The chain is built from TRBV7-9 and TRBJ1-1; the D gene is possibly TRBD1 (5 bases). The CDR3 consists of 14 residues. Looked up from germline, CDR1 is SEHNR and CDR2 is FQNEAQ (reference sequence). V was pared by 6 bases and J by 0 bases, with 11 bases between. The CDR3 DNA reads TGTGCCAGCAGACACGAGGGGCTGAACACTGAAGCTTTCTTT. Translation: CASRHEGLNTEAFF.

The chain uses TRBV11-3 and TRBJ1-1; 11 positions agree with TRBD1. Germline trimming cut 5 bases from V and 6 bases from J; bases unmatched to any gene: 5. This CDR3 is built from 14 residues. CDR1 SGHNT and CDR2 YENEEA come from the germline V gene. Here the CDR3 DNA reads TGTGCCAGCAGCCCCCCGGGACAGGGGGCTGAAGCTTTCTTT. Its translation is CASSPPGQGAEAFF.

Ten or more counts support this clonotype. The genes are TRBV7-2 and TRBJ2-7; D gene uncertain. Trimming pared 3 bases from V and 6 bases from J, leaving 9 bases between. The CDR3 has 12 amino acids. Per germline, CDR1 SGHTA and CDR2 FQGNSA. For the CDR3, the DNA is TGTGCCAGCAGCTTGAACTCGGGCGAGCAGTACTTC. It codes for CASSLNSGEQYF.

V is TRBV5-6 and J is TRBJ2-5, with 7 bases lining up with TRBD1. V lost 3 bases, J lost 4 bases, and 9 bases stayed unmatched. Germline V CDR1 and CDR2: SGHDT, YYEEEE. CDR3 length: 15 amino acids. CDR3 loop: CASSYLTGSGETQYF. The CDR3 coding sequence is TGTGCCAGCAGCTACTTGACAGGGTCGGGAGAGACCCAGTACTTC.

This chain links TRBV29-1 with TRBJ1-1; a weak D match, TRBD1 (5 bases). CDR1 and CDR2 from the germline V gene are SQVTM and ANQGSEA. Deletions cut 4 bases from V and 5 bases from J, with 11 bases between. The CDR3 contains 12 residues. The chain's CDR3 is CSVGGAVTEAFF. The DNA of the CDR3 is TGCAGCGTTGGTGGGGCGGTAACTGAAGCTTTCTTT.

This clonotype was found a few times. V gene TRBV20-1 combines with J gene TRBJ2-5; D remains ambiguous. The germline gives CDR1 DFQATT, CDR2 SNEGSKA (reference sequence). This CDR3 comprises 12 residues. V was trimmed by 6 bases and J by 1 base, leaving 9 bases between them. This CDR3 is CSAWTSQETQYF. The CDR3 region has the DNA TGCAGTGCATGGACGAGCCAAGAGACCCAGTACTTC.

CDR3 DNA sequence: TGTGCCAGCAGCCTAAATCTGATGAAGGAAAAACTGTTTTTT. Its protein product is CASSLNLMKEKLFF. V gene TRBV7-9 combines with J gene TRBJ1-4; D uncertain. Trimming took 5 bases from V and 8 from J, leaving 15 bases between them. CDR1 and CDR2 (germline): SEHNR, FQNEAQ (reference sequence). CDR3 length equals 14 residues.

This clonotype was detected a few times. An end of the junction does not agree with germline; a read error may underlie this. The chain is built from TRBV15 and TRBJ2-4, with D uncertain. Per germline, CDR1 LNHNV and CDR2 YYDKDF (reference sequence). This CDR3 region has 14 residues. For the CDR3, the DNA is TGTGCCACCAGACCGGCGGAAGCCAAAAACAGTCAGTACTTC. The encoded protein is CATRPAEAKNSQYF.

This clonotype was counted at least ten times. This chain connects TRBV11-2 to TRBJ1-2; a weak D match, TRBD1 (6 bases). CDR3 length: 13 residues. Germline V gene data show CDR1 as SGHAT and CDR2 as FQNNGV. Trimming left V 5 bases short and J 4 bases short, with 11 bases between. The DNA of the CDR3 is TGTGCCAGCAGCCCCGACAGGAGCTATGGCTACACCTTC. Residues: CASSPDRSYGYTF.

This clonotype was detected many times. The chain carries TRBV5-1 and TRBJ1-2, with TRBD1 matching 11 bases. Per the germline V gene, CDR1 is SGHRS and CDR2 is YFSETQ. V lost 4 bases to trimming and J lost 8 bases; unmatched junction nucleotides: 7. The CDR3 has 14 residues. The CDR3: CASSTGQGVVGYTF. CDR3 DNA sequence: TGCGCCAGCAGCACGGGACAGGGGGTAGTAGGCTACACCTTC.

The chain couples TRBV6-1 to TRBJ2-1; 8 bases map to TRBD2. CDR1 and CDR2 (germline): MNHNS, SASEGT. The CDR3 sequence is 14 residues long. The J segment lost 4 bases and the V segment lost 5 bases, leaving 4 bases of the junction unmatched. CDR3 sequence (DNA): TGTGCCAGCAGTCGGACTAGCCTGTACAATGAGCAGTTCTTC. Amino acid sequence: CASSRTSLYNEQFF.

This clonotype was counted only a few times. Here the CDR3 DNA reads TGTGCCAGCAGTGAAGTCTCCTATGGCTACACCTTC. It encodes CASSEVSYGYTF. This rearrangement joins TRBV6-1 to TRBJ1-2; no clear D. V gave up 1 base and J gave up 4 bases, with 4 bases separating them. CDR1 is MNHNS, CDR2 SASEGT, per germline. This CDR3 contains 12 residues.

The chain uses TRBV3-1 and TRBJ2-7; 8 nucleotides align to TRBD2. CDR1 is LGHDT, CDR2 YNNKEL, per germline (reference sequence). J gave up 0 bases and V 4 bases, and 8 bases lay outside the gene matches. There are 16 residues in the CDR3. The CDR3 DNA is TGTGCCAGCAGCCCCCGACTAGCGCAGAGCTCCTACGAGCAGTACTTC. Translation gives CASSPRLAQSSYEQYF.

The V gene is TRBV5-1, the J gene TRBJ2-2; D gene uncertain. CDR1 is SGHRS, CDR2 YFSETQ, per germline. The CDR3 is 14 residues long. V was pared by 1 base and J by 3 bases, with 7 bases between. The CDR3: CASSLNVDTGELFF. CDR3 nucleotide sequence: TGCGCCAGCAGCTTGAATGTGGACACCGGGGAGCTGTTTTTT.

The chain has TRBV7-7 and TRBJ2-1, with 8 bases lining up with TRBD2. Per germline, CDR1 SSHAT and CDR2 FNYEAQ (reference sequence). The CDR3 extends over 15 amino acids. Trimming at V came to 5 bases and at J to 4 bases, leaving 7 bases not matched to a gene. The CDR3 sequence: CASSRSGSGYNEQFF. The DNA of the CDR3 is TGTGCCAGCAGCAGGAGCGGGAGCGGGTACAATGAGCAGTTCTTC.

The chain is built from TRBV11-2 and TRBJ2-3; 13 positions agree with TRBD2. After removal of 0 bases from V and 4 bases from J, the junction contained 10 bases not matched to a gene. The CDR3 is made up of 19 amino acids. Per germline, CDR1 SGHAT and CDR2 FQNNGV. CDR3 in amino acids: CASSLEAPGLAGMSDTQYF. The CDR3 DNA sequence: TGTGCCAGCAGCTTAGAGGCGCCGGGACTAGCGGGAATGTCAGATACGCAGTATTTT.

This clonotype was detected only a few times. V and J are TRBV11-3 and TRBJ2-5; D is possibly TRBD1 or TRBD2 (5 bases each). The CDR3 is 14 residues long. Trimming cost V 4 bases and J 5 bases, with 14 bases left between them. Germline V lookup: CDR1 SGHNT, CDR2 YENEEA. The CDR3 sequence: CASSSGAYRETQYF. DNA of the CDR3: TGTGCCAGCAGCTCCGGGGCCTACCGGGAGACCCAGTACTTC.

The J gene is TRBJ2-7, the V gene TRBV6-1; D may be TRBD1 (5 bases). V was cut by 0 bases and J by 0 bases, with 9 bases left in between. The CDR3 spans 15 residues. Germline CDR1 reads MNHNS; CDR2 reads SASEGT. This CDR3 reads CASSEAQVSSYEQYV. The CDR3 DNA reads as TGTGCCAGCAGTGAAGCACAGGTTAGCTCCTACGAGCAGTACGTC.

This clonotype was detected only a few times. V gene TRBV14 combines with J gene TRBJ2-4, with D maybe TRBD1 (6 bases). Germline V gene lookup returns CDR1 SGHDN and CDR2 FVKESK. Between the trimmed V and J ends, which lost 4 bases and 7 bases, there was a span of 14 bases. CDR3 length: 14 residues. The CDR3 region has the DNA TGTGCCAGCAGCCCCTCAGTGGGGGCTAACATTCAGTACTTC. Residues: CASSPSVGANIQYF.

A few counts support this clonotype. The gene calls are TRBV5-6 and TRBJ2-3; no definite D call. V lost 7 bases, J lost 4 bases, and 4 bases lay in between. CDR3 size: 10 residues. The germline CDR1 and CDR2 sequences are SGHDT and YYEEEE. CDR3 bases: TGTGCCAGCGGACCAGATACGCAGTATTTT. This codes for CASGPDTQYF.

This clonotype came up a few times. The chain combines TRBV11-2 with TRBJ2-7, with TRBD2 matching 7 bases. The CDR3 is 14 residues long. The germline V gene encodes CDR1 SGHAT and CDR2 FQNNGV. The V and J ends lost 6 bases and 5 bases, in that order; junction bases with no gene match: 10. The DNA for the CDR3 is TGTGCCAGCAGTACTAGCGTGAACGTCCACGAGCAGTACGTC. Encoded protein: CASSTSVNVHEQYV.